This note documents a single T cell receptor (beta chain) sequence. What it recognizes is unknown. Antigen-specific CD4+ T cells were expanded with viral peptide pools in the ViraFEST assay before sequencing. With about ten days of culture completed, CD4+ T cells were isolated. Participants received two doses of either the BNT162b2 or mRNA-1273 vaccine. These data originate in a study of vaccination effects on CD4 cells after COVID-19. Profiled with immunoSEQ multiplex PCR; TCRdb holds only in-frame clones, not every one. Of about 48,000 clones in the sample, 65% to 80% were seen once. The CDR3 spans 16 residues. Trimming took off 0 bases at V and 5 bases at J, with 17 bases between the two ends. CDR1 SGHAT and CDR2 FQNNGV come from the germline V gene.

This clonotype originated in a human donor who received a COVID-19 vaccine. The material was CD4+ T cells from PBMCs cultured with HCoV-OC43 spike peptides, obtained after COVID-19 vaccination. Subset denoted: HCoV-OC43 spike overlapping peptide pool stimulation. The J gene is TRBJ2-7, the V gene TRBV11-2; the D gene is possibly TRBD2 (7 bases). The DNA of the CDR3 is TGTGCCAGCAGCTTAGACTCGCGGGGGCTGAGGAACGAGCAGTACTTC. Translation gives CASSLDSRGLRNEQYF.